The 19 T cell receptor beta chains listed next were all sequenced from one sample in a study of blood T cell repertoires in COVID-19. The method was immunoSEQ multiplex PCR; TCRdb's version includes in-frame clones alone and lacks a portion of them. The sample has 55,000 to 70,000 clones; around 87% are singletons. The sequenced material came from peripheral blood. Source of these receptors: a woman under 30 with acute or convalescent COVID-19.

This clone showed up just a few times. The chain carries TRBV27 and TRBJ1-5; no clear D gene. The V and J ends lost 6 bases and 5 bases respectively, with 23 bases between them. Germline V lookup: CDR1 MNHEY, CDR2 SMNVEV (reference sequence). The CDR3 runs 17 residues. The CDR3 loop is CASSPRGRVQDDQPQHF. The CDR3 DNA is TGTGCCAGCAGCCCACGGGGTAGGGTGCAAGATGATCAGCCCCAGCATTTT.

This chain connects TRBV28 to TRBJ1-2; perhaps TRBD1 as D (5 bases). CDR3 length: 17 residues. Trimming cost V 7 bases and J 1 base, with 22 bases left between them. Per germline, CDR1 MDHEN and CDR2 SYDVKM. The CDR3 DNA sequence: TGTGCCAGCAACAATCGGGGGGTTATAACCTTTAACTATGGCTACACCTTC. It codes for CASNNRGVITFNYGYTF.

The genes are TRBV19 and TRBJ1-1; D may be TRBD1 (6 bases). V lost 5 bases to trimming and J lost 3 bases, with 16 bases between them. Germline CDR1 LNHDA, CDR2 SQIVND (reference sequence). This CDR3 comprises 15 residues. The CDR3 coding sequence is TGTGCCAGTAGTGGGGTTTCGGGGGGCTACACTGAAGCTTTCTTT. Amino acid sequence: CASSGVSGGYTEAFF.

The chain is built from TRBV6-1 and TRBJ1-2; D perhaps matches TRBD1 (6 bases). The V gene's germline CDR1 is MNHNS and CDR2 SASEGT. With 3 bases removed from V and 7 bases from J, the gap between germline ends came to 15 bases. This CDR3 is built from 14 residues. The CDR3 is CASSDWTASSGYTF. The CDR3 DNA sequence: TGTGCCAGCAGTGATTGGACAGCGAGCTCTGGCTACACCTTC.

This chain uses TRBV9 with TRBJ2-3; TRBD2 matches 12 bases. CDR3 length: 18 amino acids. The germline CDR1 and CDR2 sequences are SGDLS and YYNGEE. The trim removed 0 bases at V and 4 bases at J, leaving 9 bases unmatched. CDR3 nucleotide sequence: TGTGCCAGCAGCGTAGCTTCTAGCGGGGGGGCTAGCGCAGATACGCAGTATTTT. Translated: CASSVASSGGASADTQYF.

V usage is TRBV4-1 and J usage is TRBJ2-3; perhaps TRBD1 as D (6 bases). The CDR3 spans 20 residues. V lost 0 bases, J lost 2 bases, and 24 bases lay in between. From germline, CDR1 is MGHRA and CDR2 YSYEKL. CDR3 residues: CASSQDGSKQGPTPTDTQYF. CDR3 DNA sequence: TGCGCCAGCAGCCAAGACGGAAGCAAACAGGGACCGACCCCCACAGATACGCAGTATTTT.

The chain couples TRBV3-1 (or the pseudogene TRBV3-2) to TRBJ2-5, with 9 positions matching TRBD2. Germline CDR1 reads LGHDT; CDR2 reads YNNKEL (reference sequence). The CDR3 is made up of 15 amino acids. The V segment lost 4 bases and the J segment 5 bases; nucleotides outside the gene matches: 8. The CDR3: CASSPGRGGLETQYF. Written as DNA, the CDR3 is TGTGCCAGCAGCCCCGGGCGGGGGGGCCTCGAGACCCAGTACTTC.

This rearrangement joins TRBV18 to TRBJ2-5, with TRBD1 matching over 12 bases. Trimming cost V 3 bases and J 5 bases; bases outside gene matches: 4. CDR3 size: 15 residues. Germline V CDR1 and CDR2: KGHSH, LQKENI. In DNA, the CDR3 is TGTGCCAGCTCACCGGGACAGGGGGCGTCGGAGACCCAGTACTTC. Protein product: CASSPGQGASETQYF.

This rearrangement joins TRBV7-9 to TRBJ1-4; the match to TRBD1 covers 8 bases. The trim removed 4 bases at V and 7 bases at J, leaving 5 bases unmatched. This CDR3 is 14 amino acids long. Germline values: CDR1 SEHNR, CDR2 FQNEAQ (reference sequence). CDR3 nucleotides: TGTGCCAGCAGCTCGGACAGGGATGGTGAAAAACTGTTTTTT. It codes for CASSSDRDGEKLFF. The full variable domain, with the rest looked up from reference TRBV7-9 and TRBJ1-4, is DTGVSQNPRHKITKRGQNVTFRCDPISEHNRLYWYRQTLGQGPEFLTYFQNEAQLEKSRLLSDRFSAERPKGSFSTLEIQRTEQGDSAMYLCASSSDRDGEKLFFGSGTQLSVL.

This clone was seen only a few times. The rearrangement uses TRBV7-2 and TRBJ2-7, with 8 bases fitting TRBD2. Germline V lookup: CDR1 SGHTA, CDR2 FQGNSA. The CDR3 extends over 15 amino acids. Germline trimming cut 1 base from V and 5 bases from J; bases unmatched to any gene: 7. CDR3 in DNA: TGTGCCAGCAGCTTAGAAGCGGGAGTTCGGGACGAGCAGTACTTC. It codes for CASSLEAGVRDEQYF.

The chain uses TRBV5-6 and TRBJ1-1; D remains ambiguous. Looked up from germline, CDR1 is SGHDT and CDR2 is YYEEEE. CDR3 length: 15 amino acids. V lost 0 bases to trimming and J lost 1 base, with 10 bases between them. The CDR3 nucleotides are TGTGCCAGCAGCTTGGGGGCCACACCGAACACTGAAGCTTTCTTT. Its translation is CASSLGATPNTEAFF.

This clone was observed a few times. The V and J genes are TRBV7-6 and TRBJ2-5; 8 bases agree with TRBD1. Germline loops: CDR1 SGHVS, CDR2 FNYEAQ. V trimming: 0 bases; J trimming: 5 bases; junction bases outside the gene matches: 5. CDR3 length equals 15 residues. The CDR3 nucleotides read TGTGCCAGCAGCTTAGCGGGCAGGGGGCCGGAGACCCAGTACTTC. Protein product: CASSLAGRGPETQYF. The entire variable domain, with the rest obtained from reference TRBV7-6 and TRBJ2-5, is as follows: GAGVSQSPRYKVTKRGQDVALRCDPISGHVSLYWYRQALGQGPEFLTYFNYEAQQDKSGLPNDRFSAERPEGSISTLTIQRTEQRDSAMYRCASSLAGRGPETQYFGPGTRLLVL.

The chain has TRBV11-2 and TRBJ2-3; 8 bases map to TRBD2. Per the germline V gene, CDR1 is SGHAT and CDR2 is FQNNGV. Trimming took 1 base from V and 3 from J; bases not matched to a gene: 9. The CDR3 is 17 residues long. The CDR3 region has the DNA TGTGCCAGCAGCTTAGCTGGCCGGGGGGGGTCGACAGATACGCAGTATTTT. Translating it yields CASSLAGRGGSTDTQYF.

The chain joins TRBV19 to TRBJ2-6; weak D call: TRBD1 (6 bases). Germline lookup yields CDR1 LNHDA and CDR2 SQIVND (reference sequence). CDR3 length: 15 residues. The CDR3 nucleotides are TGTGCAGCTACAGGGTCCCACTCTGGGGCCAACGTCCTGACTTTC. Protein product: CAATGSHSGANVLTF. Combining the CDR3 with reference TRBV19 and TRBJ2-6 gives the whole variable domain DGGITQSPKYLFRKEGQNVTLSCEQNLNHDAMYWYRQDPGQGLRLIYYSQIVNDFQKGDIAEGYSVSREKKESFPLTVTSAQKNPTAFYLCAATGSHSGANVLTFGAGSRLTVL.

This clone was observed once. This CDR3 is CASSLASGRLYEQYF. The DNA of the CDR3 is TGTGCCAGCAGCTTAGCTAGCGGGAGACTCTACGAGCAGTACTTC. V is TRBV11-2 and J is TRBJ2-7, with TRBD2 matching 10 bases. Losses at the gene ends were 1 base for V and 3 bases for J; bases not matched to a gene: 3. The CDR3 extends over 15 amino acids. CDR1 is SGHAT, CDR2 FQNNGV, per germline.

In this sample, this clone turned up once. The chain is built from TRBV11-2 and TRBJ1-1, with 7 nucleotides matching TRBD1. Per germline, CDR1 SGHAT and CDR2 FQNNGV. V trimming: 5 bases; J trimming: 7 bases; junction bases outside the gene matches: 16. CDR3 size: 16 residues. This CDR3 reads CASSPGQTIRRGEAFF. CDR3 nucleotide sequence: TGTGCCAGCAGCCCGGGACAGACTATCAGGAGGGGTGAAGCTTTCTTT. Full variable domain (remainder filled in from reference TRBV11-2 and TRBJ1-1): EAGVAQSPRYKIIEKRQSVAFWCNPISGHATLYWYQQILGQGPKLLIQFQNNGVVDDSQLPKDRFSAERLKGVDSTLKIQPAKLEDSAVYLCASSPGQTIRRGEAFFGQGTRLTVV.

The rearrangement links TRBV11-2 to TRBJ2-7; 9 bases are a match to TRBD1. Germline lookup yields CDR1 SGHAT and CDR2 FQNNGV. The J segment lost 2 bases and the V segment lost 5 bases, leaving 7 bases of the junction unmatched. This CDR3 spans 15 amino acids. This CDR3 reads CASSVTGTGPYEQYF. The CDR3 coding sequence is TGTGCCAGCAGCGTAACCGGGACAGGGCCCTACGAGCAGTACTTC.

The chain combines TRBV11-2 with TRBJ2-7; 12 nucleotides agree with TRBD2. The CDR3 sequence is 16 residues long. J gave up 2 bases and V 1 base, and 3 bases lay outside the gene matches. The germline CDR1 and CDR2 sequences are SGHAT and FQNNGV. CDR3 in amino acids: CASSLGASGRAYEQYF. As DNA, the CDR3 is TGTGCCAGCAGCTTAGGGGCTAGCGGGAGGGCCTACGAGCAGTACTTC.

J is TRBJ2-7 and V is TRBV5-1, with TRBD1 matching 10 bases. J was trimmed by 2 bases and V by 4 bases; bases with no gene match: 3. Germline V gene sequence: CDR1 SGHRS, CDR2 YFSETQ. The CDR3 spans 14 residues. DNA of the CDR3: TGCGCCAGCAGCGGGGACAGGGGTACCTACGAGCAGTACTTC. Translation: CASSGDRGTYEQYF.